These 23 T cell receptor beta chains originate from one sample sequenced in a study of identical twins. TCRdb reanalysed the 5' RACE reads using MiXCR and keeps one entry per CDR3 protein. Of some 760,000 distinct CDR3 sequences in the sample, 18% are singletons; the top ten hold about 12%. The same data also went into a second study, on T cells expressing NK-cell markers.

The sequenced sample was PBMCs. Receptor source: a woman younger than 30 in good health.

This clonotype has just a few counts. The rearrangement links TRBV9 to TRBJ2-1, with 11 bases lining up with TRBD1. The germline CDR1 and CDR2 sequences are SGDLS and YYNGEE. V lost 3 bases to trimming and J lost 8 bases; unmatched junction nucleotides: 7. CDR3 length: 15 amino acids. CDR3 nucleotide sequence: TGTGCCAGCAGCGCACCGGGACAGGGGGACGATGAGCAGTTCTTC. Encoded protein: CASSAPGQGDDEQFF.

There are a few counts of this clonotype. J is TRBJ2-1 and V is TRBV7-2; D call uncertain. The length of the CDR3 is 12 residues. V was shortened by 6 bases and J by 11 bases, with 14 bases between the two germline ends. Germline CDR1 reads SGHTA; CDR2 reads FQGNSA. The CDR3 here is CASSSDTLKQFF. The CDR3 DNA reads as TGTGCCAGCAGTTCTGACACCCTGAAGCAGTTCTTC.

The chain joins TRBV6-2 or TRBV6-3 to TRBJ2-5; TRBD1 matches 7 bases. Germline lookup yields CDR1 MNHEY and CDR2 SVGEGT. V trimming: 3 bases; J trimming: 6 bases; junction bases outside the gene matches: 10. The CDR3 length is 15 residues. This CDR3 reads CASSYALQGVQTQYF. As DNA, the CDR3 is TGTGCCAGCAGTTATGCCCTCCAGGGGGTACAGACCCAGTACTTC.

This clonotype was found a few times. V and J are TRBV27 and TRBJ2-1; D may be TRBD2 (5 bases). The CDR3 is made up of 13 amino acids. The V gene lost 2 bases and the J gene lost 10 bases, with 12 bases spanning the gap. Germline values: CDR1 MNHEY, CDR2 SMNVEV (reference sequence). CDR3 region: CASSLVLAQEQFF. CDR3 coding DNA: TGTGCCAGCAGTTTAGTATTAGCGCAAGAGCAGTTCTTC.

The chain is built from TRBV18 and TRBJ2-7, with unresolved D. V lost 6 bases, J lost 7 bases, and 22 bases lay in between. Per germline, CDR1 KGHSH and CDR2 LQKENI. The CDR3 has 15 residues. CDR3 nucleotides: TGTGCCAGCTCCCCAGAGGTGGGCCTGAGAGGAGAGCAGTACTTC. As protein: CASSPEVGLRGEQYF.

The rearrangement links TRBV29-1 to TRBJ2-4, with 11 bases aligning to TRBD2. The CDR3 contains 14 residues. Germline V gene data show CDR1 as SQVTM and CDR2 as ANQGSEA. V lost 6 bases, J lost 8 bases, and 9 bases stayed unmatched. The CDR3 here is CSVVAGGVKYIQYF. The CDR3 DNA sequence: TGCAGCGTGGTAGCGGGAGGGGTTAAGTACATTCAGTACTTC. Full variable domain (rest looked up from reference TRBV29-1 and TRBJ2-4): SAVISQKPSRDICQRGTSLTIQCQVDSQVTMMFWYRQQPGQSLTLIATANQGSEATYESGFVIDKFPISRPNLTFSTLTVSNMSPEDSSIYLCSVVAGGVKYIQYFGAGTRLSVL.

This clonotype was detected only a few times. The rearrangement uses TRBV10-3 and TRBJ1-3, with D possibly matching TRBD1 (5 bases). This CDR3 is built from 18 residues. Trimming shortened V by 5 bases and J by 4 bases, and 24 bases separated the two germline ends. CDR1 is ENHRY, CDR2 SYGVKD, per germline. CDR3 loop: CAISLALSSGSFGNTIYF. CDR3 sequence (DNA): TGTGCCATCAGTCTCGCCTTATCATCAGGGTCCTTCGGAAACACCATATATTTT.

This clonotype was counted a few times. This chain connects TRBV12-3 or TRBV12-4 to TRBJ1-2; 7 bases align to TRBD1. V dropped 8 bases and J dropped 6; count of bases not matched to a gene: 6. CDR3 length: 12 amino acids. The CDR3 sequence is CASGTGQHGYTF. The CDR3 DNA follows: TGTGCCAGCGGGACGGGACAGCATGGCTACACCTTC.

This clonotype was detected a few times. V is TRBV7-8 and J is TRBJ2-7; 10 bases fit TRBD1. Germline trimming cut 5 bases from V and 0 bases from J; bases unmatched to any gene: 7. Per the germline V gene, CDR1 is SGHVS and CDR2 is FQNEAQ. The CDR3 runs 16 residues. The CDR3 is CASSLGRDRGSYEQYF. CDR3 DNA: TGTGCCAGCAGCCTGGGGCGGGACAGGGGCTCCTACGAGCAGTACTTC.

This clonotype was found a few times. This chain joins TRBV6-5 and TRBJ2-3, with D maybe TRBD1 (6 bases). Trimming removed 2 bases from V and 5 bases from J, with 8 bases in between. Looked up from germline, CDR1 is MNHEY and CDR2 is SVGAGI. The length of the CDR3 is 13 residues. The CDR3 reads CASSYGRGDTQYF. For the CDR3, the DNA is TGTGCCAGCAGTTACGGCAGGGGAGATACGCAGTATTTT.

CDR3 loop: CASSLGGDLNYNEQFF. CDR3 coding DNA: TGTGCCAGCAGCTTAGGGGGGGACTTAAACTACAATGAGCAGTTCTTC. V and J are TRBV13 and TRBJ2-1, with D perhaps TRBD2 (6 bases). Germline assignment: CDR1 PRHDT and CDR2 FYEKMQ (reference sequence). CDR3 size: 16 residues. The ends were cut back, 0 bases at V and 3 bases at J, with 12 bases in the middle.

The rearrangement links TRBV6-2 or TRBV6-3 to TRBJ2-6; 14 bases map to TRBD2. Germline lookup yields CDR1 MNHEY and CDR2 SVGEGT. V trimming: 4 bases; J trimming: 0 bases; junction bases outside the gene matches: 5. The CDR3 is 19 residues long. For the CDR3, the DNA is TGTGCCAGCAGTTGGGGACTAGCGGGAGCCCGCTCTGGGGCCAACGTCCTGACTTTC. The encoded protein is CASSWGLAGARSGANVLTF.

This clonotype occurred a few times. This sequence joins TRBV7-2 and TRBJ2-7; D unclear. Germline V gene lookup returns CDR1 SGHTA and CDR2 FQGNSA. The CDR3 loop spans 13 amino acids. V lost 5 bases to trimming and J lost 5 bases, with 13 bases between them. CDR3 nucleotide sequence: TGTGCCAGCAGCCCCGTGAGGTGGGACGAGCAGTACTTC. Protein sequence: CASSPVRWDEQYF.

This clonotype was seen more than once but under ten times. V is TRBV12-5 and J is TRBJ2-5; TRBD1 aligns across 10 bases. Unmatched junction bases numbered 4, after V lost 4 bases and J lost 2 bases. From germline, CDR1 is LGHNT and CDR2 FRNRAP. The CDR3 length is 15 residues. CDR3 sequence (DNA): TGTGCTAGTGGTTCGGGACAGGGGCCTCAAGAGACCCAGTACTTC. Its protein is CASGSGQGPQETQYF. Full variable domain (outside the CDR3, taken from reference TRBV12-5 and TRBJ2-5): DARVTQTPRHKVTEMGQEVTMRCQPILGHNTVFWYRQTMMQGLELLAYFRNRAPLDDSGMPKDRFSAEMPDATLATLKIQPSEPRDSAVYFCASGSGQGPQETQYFGPGTRLLVL.

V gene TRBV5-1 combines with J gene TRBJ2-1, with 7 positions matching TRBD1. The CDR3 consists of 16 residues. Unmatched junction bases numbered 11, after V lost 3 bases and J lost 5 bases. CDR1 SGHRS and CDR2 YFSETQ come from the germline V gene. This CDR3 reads CASSSGTDQEDNEQFF. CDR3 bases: TGCGCCAGCAGCTCAGGGACAGACCAGGAGGACAATGAGCAGTTCTTC.

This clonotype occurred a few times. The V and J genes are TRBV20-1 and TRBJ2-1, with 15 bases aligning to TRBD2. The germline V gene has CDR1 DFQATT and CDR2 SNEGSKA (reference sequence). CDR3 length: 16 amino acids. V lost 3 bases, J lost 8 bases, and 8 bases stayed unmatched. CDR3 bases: TGCAGTGCTAGTCAGGGACTAGCGGGAGGCCGGCATGAGCAGTTCTTC. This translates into CSASQGLAGGRHEQFF.

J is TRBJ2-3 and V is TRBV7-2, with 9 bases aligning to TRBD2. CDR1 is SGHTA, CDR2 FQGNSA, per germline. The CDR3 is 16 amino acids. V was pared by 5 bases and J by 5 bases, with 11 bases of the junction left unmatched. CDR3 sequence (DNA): TGTGCCAGCAGCGTATCCTTAGCGGGAGTTAAAGATACGCAGTATTTT. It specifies CASSVSLAGVKDTQYF.

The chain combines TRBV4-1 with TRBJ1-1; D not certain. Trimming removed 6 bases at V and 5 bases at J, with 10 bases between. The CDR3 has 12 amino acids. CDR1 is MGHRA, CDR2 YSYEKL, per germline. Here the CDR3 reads CASRIPGTEAFF. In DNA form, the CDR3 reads TGCGCCAGCAGAATCCCTGGGACTGAAGCTTTCTTT.

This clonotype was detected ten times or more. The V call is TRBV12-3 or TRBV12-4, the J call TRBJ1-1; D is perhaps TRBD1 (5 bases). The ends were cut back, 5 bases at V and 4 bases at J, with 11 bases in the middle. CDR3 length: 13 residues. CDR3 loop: CASSLRGVTEAFF. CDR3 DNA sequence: TGTGCCAGCAGTCTGCGGGGGGTCACTGAAGCTTTCTTT.

The CDR3 sequence: CASSSSGTGDEQYF. The CDR3 coding sequence is TGCGCCAGCAGCTCGTCCGGGACAGGGGACGAGCAGTACTTC. The rearrangement joins TRBV5-1 to TRBJ2-7, with 10 bases aligning to TRBD1. Trimming at V came to 3 bases and at J to 5 bases, leaving 5 bases not matched to a gene. Germline-derived CDR1 and CDR2 are SGHRS and YFSETQ. This CDR3 comprises 14 residues.

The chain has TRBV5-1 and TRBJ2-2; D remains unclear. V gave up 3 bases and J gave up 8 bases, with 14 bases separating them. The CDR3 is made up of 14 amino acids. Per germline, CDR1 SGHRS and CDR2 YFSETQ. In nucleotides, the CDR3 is TGCGCCAGCAGCTCCCTCCTTGGTGGGGGGGAGCTGTTTTTT. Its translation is CASSSLLGGGELFF.

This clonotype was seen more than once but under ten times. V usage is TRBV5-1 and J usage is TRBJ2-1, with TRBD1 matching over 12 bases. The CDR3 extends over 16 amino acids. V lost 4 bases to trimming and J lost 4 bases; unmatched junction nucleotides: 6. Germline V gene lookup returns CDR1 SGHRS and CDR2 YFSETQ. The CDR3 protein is CASSPLGQGAYNEQFF. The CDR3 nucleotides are TGCGCCAGCAGCCCCTTGGGACAGGGGGCTTACAATGAGCAGTTCTTC.

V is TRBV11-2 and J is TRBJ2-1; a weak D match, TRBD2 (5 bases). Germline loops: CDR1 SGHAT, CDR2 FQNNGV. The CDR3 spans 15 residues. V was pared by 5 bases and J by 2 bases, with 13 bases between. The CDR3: CASSRAGNPYNEQFF. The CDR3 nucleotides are TGTGCCAGCAGCCGGGCCGGGAACCCCTACAATGAGCAGTTCTTC.